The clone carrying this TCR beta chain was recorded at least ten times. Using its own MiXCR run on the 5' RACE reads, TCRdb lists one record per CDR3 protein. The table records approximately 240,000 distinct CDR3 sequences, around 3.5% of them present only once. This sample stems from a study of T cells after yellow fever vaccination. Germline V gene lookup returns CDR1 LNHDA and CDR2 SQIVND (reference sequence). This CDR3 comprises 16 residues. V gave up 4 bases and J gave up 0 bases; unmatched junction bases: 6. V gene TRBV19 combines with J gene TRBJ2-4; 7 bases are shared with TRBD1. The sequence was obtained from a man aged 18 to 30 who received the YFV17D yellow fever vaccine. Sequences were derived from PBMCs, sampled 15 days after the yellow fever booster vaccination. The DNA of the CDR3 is TGTGCCAGTAGTACTGACAGGGACCGAGCCAAAAACATTCAGTACTTC. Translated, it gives CASSTDRDRAKNIQYF.